These 22 T cell receptor beta chains share one sample of origin, sequenced in a study of blood T cell repertoires in COVID-19. Profiling relied on immunoSEQ multiplex PCR, and the TCRdb table lists in-frame clones only, not all of them. The sample contains fewer than 50,000 clones, around nine tenths of which appear only once. Sequencing was performed on peripheral blood. The receptors were sampled from a man aged 45-65 years with COVID-19, enrolled during active disease.

The chain combines TRBV18 with TRBJ2-7; D is undetermined. The V gene lost 6 bases and the J gene lost 6 bases, with 18 bases spanning the gap. Per germline, CDR1 KGHSH and CDR2 LQKENI. This CDR3 contains 14 residues. In nucleotides, the CDR3 is TGTGCCAGCTCTCCCGGTTATTCTTCTCCCGAGCAGTACTTC. This sequence encodes CASSPGYSSPEQYF. The whole variable domain, filled in from reference TRBV18 and TRBJ2-7, reads NAGVMQNPRHLVRRRGQEARLRCSPMKGHSHVYWYRQLPEEGLKFMVYLQKENIIDESGMPKERFSAEFPKEGPSILRIQQVVRGDSAAYFCASSPGYSSPEQYFGPGTRLTVT.

The chain has TRBV7-8 and TRBJ1-1, with a weak D call TRBD1 (6 bases). V was cut by 5 bases and J by 3 bases, with 19 bases left in between. Germline CDR1 SGHVS, CDR2 FQNEAQ. There are 16 residues in the CDR3. The CDR3 bases are TGTGCCAGCAGCCCCAGCCGGACAGTGACCTACACTGAAGCTTTCTTT. It translates to CASSPSRTVTYTEAFF.

The chain joins TRBV7-9 to TRBJ1-6; D is possibly TRBD1 (6 bases). Per germline, CDR1 SEHNR and CDR2 FQNEAQ (reference sequence). The CDR3 totals 15 residues. V gave up 4 bases and J gave up 7 bases, with 14 bases separating them. Written as DNA, the CDR3 is TGTGCCAGCAGCTCCCACAGGGTCGAGAATTCACCCCTCCACTTT. Protein sequence: CASSSHRVENSPLHF.

V gene TRBV30 combines with J gene TRBJ2-7, with D perhaps TRBD2 (6 bases). The V end lost 0 bases, the J end lost 9 bases, and 15 bases lay between the germline ends. The CDR3 spans 13 residues. In germline, CDR1 is GTSNPN, CDR2 SVGIG (reference sequence). In DNA form, the CDR3 reads TGTGCCTGGAGTGTCGGGGGTGGATTAAGGCAGTACTTC. The encoded protein is CAWSVGGGLRQYF.

The chain uses TRBV11-2 and TRBJ1-6, with 9 bases matching TRBD1. The germline V gene encodes CDR1 SGHAT and CDR2 FQNNGV. CDR3 length: 16 amino acids. J lost 8 bases, V lost 6 bases, and 11 bases had no gene match. In DNA, the CDR3 is TGTGCCAGCAGATCAAACAGGGGGCGATGGGATTCACCCCTCCACTTT. It specifies CASRSNRGRWDSPLHF.

This clone was counted only a few times. The rearrangement joins TRBV6-5 to TRBJ2-3; 8 bases are shared with TRBD1. CDR1 is MNHEY and CDR2 is SVGAGI in the germline V gene. This CDR3 is built from 14 residues. The trim removed 11 bases at V and 4 bases at J, leaving 11 bases unmatched. The CDR3 bases are TGTGCCGGATTGGAGCAGGGGGCCTCAGATACGCAGTATTTT. Amino acids: CAGLEQGASDTQYF.

Worth noting for this clone: The sample carries other DNA sequences with the same CDR3. The chain combines TRBV5-1 with TRBJ2-3; 8 bases are a match to TRBD2. The CDR3 spans 15 residues. V shed 4 bases, J shed 0 bases, and the junction held 4 bases outside the gene matches. CDR1 is SGHRS and CDR2 is YFSETQ in the germline V gene. Here the CDR3 reads CASSDPSGSTDTQYF. The CDR3 DNA is TGCGCCAGCAGCGACCCTAGCGGGAGCACAGATACGCAGTATTTT.

The table lists this clone with a few counts. The rearrangement joins TRBV10-3 to TRBJ2-5, with D possibly TRBD1 on 5 matching bases. The CDR3 sequence is 13 residues long. The V gene's germline CDR1 is ENHRY and CDR2 SYGVKD. V was cut by 6 bases and J by 6 bases, with 14 bases left in between. The chain's CDR3 is CAISLTDSQTQYF. In DNA form, the CDR3 reads TGTGCCATCAGCTTGACCGACAGTCAGACCCAGTACTTC.

This chain links TRBV12-3 or TRBV12-4 with TRBJ1-2; D gene ambiguous. This CDR3 contains 11 residues. Deletions cut 4 bases from V and 7 bases from J, with 7 bases between. The CDR3 DNA is TGTGCCAGCAGTTCCAGGCTTGGCTACACCTTC. This encodes CASSSRLGYTF.

J is TRBJ1-3 and V is TRBV15; possibly TRBD1 for D (5 bases). Germline assignment: CDR1 LNHNV and CDR2 YYDKDF (reference sequence). CDR3 size: 16 residues. Trimming took off 5 bases at V and 3 bases at J, with 17 bases between the two ends. The CDR3 DNA reads as TGTGCCACCAGCGGGTTGGACATGGCGATTGGAAACACCATATATTTT. Amino acid sequence: CATSGLDMAIGNTIYF.

This chain links TRBV5-1 with TRBJ2-1; TRBD2 matches at 7 bases. The CDR3 covers 17 residues. Germline V lookup: CDR1 SGHRS, CDR2 YFSETQ. Trimming cost V 7 bases and J 9 bases; bases outside gene matches: 22. The CDR3 sequence: CASLEGRGPGGGGEQFF. In DNA form, the CDR3 reads TGCGCCAGCTTGGAGGGAAGAGGGCCGGGAGGCGGTGGTGAGCAGTTCTTC.

V usage is TRBV6-5 and J usage is TRBJ1-2; D is possibly TRBD1 (5 bases). V was shortened by 7 bases and J by 1 base, with 10 bases between the two germline ends. The germline CDR1 and CDR2 sequences are MNHEY and SVGAGI. The CDR3 is 13 amino acids. This chain's CDR3 is CASTIDSNYGYTF. CDR3 sequence (DNA): TGTGCCAGCACTATCGACAGTAACTATGGCTACACCTTC.

The J gene is TRBJ1-2, the V gene TRBV27; TRBD1 matches 9 bases. The germline gives CDR1 MNHEY, CDR2 SMNVEV (reference sequence). V shed 6 bases, J shed 5 bases, and the junction held 4 bases outside the gene matches. There are 13 residues in the CDR3. CDR3 sequence reads: CASSLDRGYGYTF. CDR3 bases: TGTGCCAGCAGCCTGGACAGGGGTTATGGCTACACCTTC.

V and J are TRBV7-9 and TRBJ1-5, with 9 positions matching TRBD1. This CDR3 spans 16 amino acids. Trimming cost V 1 base and J 8 bases; bases outside gene matches: 9. Germline loops: CDR1 SEHNR, CDR2 FQNEAQ (reference sequence). The DNA for the CDR3 is TGTGCCAGCAGCTTAGGCGCCGGGACAGGGTTCAAGCCCCAGCATTTT. Amino acid sequence: CASSLGAGTGFKPQHF.

The chain recombines TRBV9 with TRBJ2-5, with 14 bases fitting TRBD2. V lost 4 bases to trimming and J lost 5 bases; unmatched junction nucleotides: 4. Per germline, CDR1 SGDLS and CDR2 YYNGEE. This CDR3 spans 15 amino acids. CDR3 in amino acids: CASSIGLAGGETQYF. The CDR3 DNA sequence: TGTGCCAGCAGCATAGGACTAGCGGGAGGTGAGACCCAGTACTTC.

The chain combines TRBV18 with TRBJ1-4; D call uncertain. V lost 3 bases and J lost 10, with 18 bases in between. The CDR3 has 15 amino acids. The germline V gene encodes CDR1 KGHSH and CDR2 LQKENI. DNA for the CDR3: TGTGCCAGCTCACCGACCTCTTTCGGATCGGGAAAACTGTTTTTT. It encodes CASSPTSFGSGKLFF.

V and J are TRBV6-2 or TRBV6-3 and TRBJ2-2, with 16 nucleotides matching TRBD2. CDR3 length: 20 residues. Losses at the gene ends were 0 bases for V and 6 bases for J; bases not matched to a gene: 10. In germline, CDR1 is MNHEY, CDR2 SVGEGT. CDR3 in amino acids: CASSYSSGTSGRANSGELFF. CDR3 bases: TGTGCCAGCAGTTACTCGAGCGGGACTAGCGGGAGGGCCAATTCCGGGGAGCTGTTTTTT.

This clone is labeled medium-sized. The chain has TRBV9 and TRBJ1-1; D might be TRBD1 (6 bases). Germline values: CDR1 SGDLS, CDR2 YYNGEE. The length of the CDR3 is 14 residues. Trimming left V 4 bases short and J 3 bases short, with 13 bases between. CDR3 DNA sequence: TGTGCCAGCAGCCAGGGGTCCTTCGACACTGAAGCTTTCTTT. Translation: CASSQGSFDTEAFF.

V is TRBV2 and J is TRBJ1-5; TRBD1 matches 9 bases. Germline trimming cut 4 bases from V and 5 bases from J; bases unmatched to any gene: 6. Germline V gene sequence: CDR1 SNHLY, CDR2 FYNNEI. The CDR3 contains 15 residues. CDR3 sequence: CASSVGTGYYQPQHF. As DNA, the CDR3 is TGTGCCAGCAGTGTTGGGACAGGGTATTATCAGCCCCAGCATTTT.

The chain employs TRBV5-5 and TRBJ2-1, with TRBD2 matching 12 bases. Germline V gives CDR1 SGHKS, CDR2 YYEKEE (reference sequence). After removal of 2 bases from V and 2 bases from J, the junction contained 11 bases not matched to a gene. The CDR3 spans 19 residues. CDR3 nucleotide sequence: TGTGCCAGCAGCTTTTCCCCCTGGACTAGCGGGAACGCCTACAATGAGCAGTTCTTC. Its protein is CASSFSPWTSGNAYNEQFF.

This clone was seen a handful of times. The chain recombines TRBV28 with TRBJ2-7; 9 nucleotides match TRBD1. Trimming took 3 bases from V and 3 from J; bases not matched to a gene: 9. Germline loops: CDR1 MDHEN, CDR2 SYDVKM. CDR3 length: 16 amino acids. In nucleotides, the CDR3 is TGTGCCAGCAGTTTTCCGGCCTGGACAGGGGACTACGAGCAGTACTTC. It translates to CASSFPAWTGDYEQYF. Full variable domain (remainder filled in from reference TRBV28 and TRBJ2-7): DVKVTQSSRYLVKRTGEKVFLECVQDMDHENMFWYRQDPGLGLRLIYFSYDVKMKEKGDIPEGYSVSREKKERFSLILESASTNQTSMYLCASSFPAWTGDYEQYFGPGTRLTVT.

The V call is TRBV28, the J call TRBJ2-5; TRBD1 aligns across 9 bases. Germline CDR1 MDHEN, CDR2 SYDVKM. This CDR3 region has 16 residues. After removal of 6 bases from V and 5 bases from J, the junction contained 13 bases not matched to a gene. This chain's CDR3 is CASRPAHRGLWETQYF. The CDR3 DNA reads as TGTGCCAGCAGACCCGCCCACAGGGGGCTGTGGGAGACCCAGTACTTC.